The 22 T cell receptor beta chains below were found in one sample sequenced in a study of blood T cell repertoires in COVID-19. TCRdb keeps only in-frame clones here, not all; method: immunoSEQ multiplex PCR. The data show approximately 75,000 clones, 82% seen once. Sequencing was done on a sample of peripheral blood. The receptor source for this set is a human donor in a cohort sampled during active COVID-19.

This clone came up once. The gene calls are TRBV7-2 and TRBJ1-3; a weak D match, TRBD1 (5 bases). The ends were cut back, 1 base at V and 0 bases at J, with 10 bases in the middle. CDR1 SGHTA and CDR2 FQGNSA come from the germline V gene. This CDR3 is 16 amino acids long. The CDR3 DNA follows: TGTGCCAGCAGCTTAGTAGGAGGGGTCTCTGGAAACACCATATATTTT. Residues: CASSLVGGVSGNTIYF.

The chain carries TRBV11-3 and TRBJ2-2, with a tentative D call TRBD1 (5 bases). Per the germline V gene, CDR1 is SGHNT and CDR2 is YENEEA. This CDR3 has 15 residues. The germline V and J ends were trimmed by 5 bases and 0 bases, with 10 bases remaining between them. Here the CDR3 reads CASSPSRANTGELFF. In DNA form, the CDR3 reads TGTGCCAGCAGCCCCTCCAGGGCGAACACCGGGGAGCTGTTTTTT.

This clone was seen only once. The CDR3 protein is CASSLGQTHSPLHF. DNA for the CDR3: TGCGCCAGCAGCTTGGGACAGACACATTCACCCCTCCACTTT. The rearrangement joins TRBV5-1 to TRBJ1-6; TRBD1 is a possible D gene (5 bases). The CDR3 is 14 amino acids. V was pared by 0 bases and J by 8 bases, with 9 bases between. Germline CDR1 is SGHRS and CDR2 is YFSETQ.

The chain has TRBV7-2 and TRBJ2-3; 8 positions agree with TRBD2. There are 18 residues in the CDR3. Germline V gene sequence: CDR1 SGHTA, CDR2 FQGNSA. Trimming cost V 4 bases and J 2 bases; bases outside gene matches: 14. The CDR3 reads CASSSPFRSGGITDTQYF. CDR3 sequence (DNA): TGTGCCAGCAGCTCCCCCTTTAGGAGCGGGGGCATCACAGATACGCAGTATTTT.

V is TRBV18 and J is TRBJ1-2; possible D gene TRBD1, 5 bases. This CDR3 has 14 residues. CDR1 is KGHSH and CDR2 is LQKENI in the germline V gene. V gave up 3 bases and J gave up 2 bases, with 10 bases separating them. The CDR3 sequence is CASSPSQGNYGYTF. The CDR3 nucleotides read TGTGCCAGCTCACCGTCGCAGGGCAACTATGGCTACACCTTC.

The chain recombines TRBV5-1 with TRBJ1-4; the match to TRBD1 covers 9 bases. The CDR3 spans 14 residues. Germline CDR1 is SGHRS and CDR2 is YFSETQ. The V and J ends lost 3 bases and 8 bases, in that order; junction bases with no gene match: 5. CDR3 sequence reads: CASSSTGGREKLFF. DNA of the CDR3: TGCGCCAGCAGCTCAACAGGGGGCCGAGAAAAACTGTTTTTT. Full variable domain (missing parts from reference TRBV5-1 and TRBJ1-4): KAGVTQTPRYLIKTRGQQVTLSCSPISGHRSVSWYQQTPGQGLQFLFEYFSETQRNKGNFPGRFSGRQFSNSRSEMNVSTLELGDSALYLCASSSTGGREKLFFGSGTQLSVL.

The chain is built from TRBV7-6 and TRBJ2-2; 8 bases map to TRBD1. Germline-derived CDR1 and CDR2 are SGHVS and FNYEAQ. The ends lost 1 base at V and 4 bases at J; junction bases unmatched: 2. The CDR3 totals 15 residues. The CDR3 coding sequence is TGTGCCAGCAGCTTAGGGACAGGGAGCACCGGGGAGCTGTTTTTT. This gives the protein CASSLGTGSTGELFF.

This clone was seen just once. The chain links TRBV18 to TRBJ1-2; perhaps TRBD1 as D (6 bases). CDR3 length: 15 amino acids. Trimming left V 3 bases short and J 4 bases short, with 15 bases between. Per germline, CDR1 KGHSH and CDR2 LQKENI. CDR3 coding DNA: TGTGCCAGCTCACCTCAAATGCAGGACAGCTATGGCTACACCTTC. This translates into CASSPQMQDSYGYTF.

This chain joins TRBV11-2 and TRBJ1-1, with D possibly matching TRBD1 (5 bases). CDR3 length equals 14 residues. Deletions cut 2 bases from V and 6 bases from J, with 13 bases between. Germline assignment: CDR1 SGHAT and CDR2 FQNNGV. This chain's CDR3 is CASSLLPPGAEAFF. The DNA of the CDR3 is TGTGCCAGCAGCTTACTCCCCCCGGGGGCTGAAGCTTTCTTT.

This clone showed up just once. The chain is built from TRBV3-1 (or the pseudogene TRBV3-2) and TRBJ2-3, with 10 bases that match TRBD2. CDR3 size: 14 residues. The ends lost 6 bases at V and 8 bases at J; junction bases unmatched: 8. Germline lookup yields CDR1 LGHDT and CDR2 YNNKEL (reference sequence). CDR3 in amino acids: CASRFSGGAGTQYF. CDR3 nucleotides: TGTGCCAGCAGGTTCAGCGGGGGGGCCGGTACGCAGTATTTT.

This chain uses TRBV11-2 with TRBJ1-5; 8 bases are a match to TRBD1. CDR1 is SGHAT, CDR2 FQNNGV, per germline. V gave up 4 bases and J gave up 5 bases; unmatched junction bases: 7. This CDR3 region has 15 residues. CDR3 sequence (DNA): TGTGCCAGCAGCTCGGGACAGGCGAGGGATCAGCCCCAGCATTTT. Amino acid sequence: CASSSGQARDQPQHF.

The V and J genes are TRBV5-6 and TRBJ2-7; 7 bases align to TRBD1. The ends lost 4 bases at V and 6 bases at J; junction bases unmatched: 13. The CDR3 runs 15 residues. Germline-derived CDR1 and CDR2 are SGHDT and YYEEEE. The DNA of the CDR3 is TGTGCCAGCAGCCTCAGACAGGGATTTACGAGCGAGCAGTACTTC. Protein: CASSLRQGFTSEQYF.

This clone has a count of ten or more. This chain uses TRBV3-1 (or the pseudogene TRBV3-2) with TRBJ2-7; 9 nucleotides agree with TRBD1. The length of the CDR3 is 14 residues. CDR1 and CDR2 from the germline V gene are LGHDT and YNNKEL (reference sequence). V shed 3 bases and J 3 bases; nucleotides not matched to a gene: 3. The CDR3 region is CASSHLDRGYEQYF. As DNA, the CDR3 is TGTGCCAGCAGCCACCTGGACAGGGGCTACGAGCAGTACTTC.

This rearrangement joins TRBV5-8 to TRBJ2-2; TRBD2 matches at 7 bases. Germline trimming cut 0 bases from V and 1 base from J; bases unmatched to any gene: 3. Germline V gives CDR1 SGHTS, CDR2 YDEGEE. The CDR3 sequence is 16 residues long. The CDR3 bases are TGTGCCAGCAGCTTGGGGAAGCGGGGGAACACCGGGGAGCTGTTTTTT. As protein: CASSLGKRGNTGELFF.

The genes are TRBV27 and TRBJ1-4; D gene uncertain. Per the germline V gene, CDR1 is MNHEY and CDR2 is SMNVEV (reference sequence). The CDR3 loop spans 15 amino acids. With 5 bases removed from V and 7 bases from J, the gap between germline ends came to 17 bases. CDR3 sequence reads: CASSRFPLTGEKLFF. For the CDR3, the DNA is TGTGCCAGCAGTCGATTCCCCTTGACGGGTGAAAAACTGTTTTTT. Supplemented by reference TRBV27 and TRBJ1-4, the full variable domain reads EAQVTQNPRYLITVTGKKLTVTCSQNMNHEYMSWYRQDPGLGLRQIYYSMNVEVTDKGDVPEGYKVSRKEKRNFPLILESPSPNQTSLYFCASSRFPLTGEKLFFGSGTQLSVL.

This chain links TRBV2 with TRBJ1-5; D may be TRBD1 (5 bases). The CDR3 totals 14 residues. Between the trimmed V and J ends, which lost 2 bases and 3 bases, there was a span of 8 bases. In germline, CDR1 is SNHLY, CDR2 FYNNEI. CDR3 sequence reads: CASSELGVNQPQHF. The CDR3 nucleotides are TGTGCCAGCAGTGAACTAGGGGTCAATCAGCCCCAGCATTTT.

This chain links TRBV18 with TRBJ1-6, with D perhaps matching TRBD1 (5 bases). The V end was cut by 1 base, the J end by 9 bases, with 10 bases between. The CDR3 sequence is 14 residues long. Germline CDR1 is KGHSH and CDR2 is LQKENI. The CDR3 nucleotides are TGTGCCAGCTCACCACAAGGGGCTGGTTCACCCCTCCACTTT. It translates to CASSPQGAGSPLHF.

V is TRBV2 and J is TRBJ1-2, with 7 bases aligning to TRBD1. This CDR3 is built from 14 residues. The V segment lost 7 bases and the J segment 1 base; nucleotides outside the gene matches: 6. CDR1 and CDR2 (germline): SNHLY, FYNNEI. The CDR3 region is CASNTGAGNYGYTF. DNA for the CDR3: TGTGCCAGCAACACAGGGGCGGGTAACTATGGCTACACCTTC.

The V gene is TRBV7-3, the J gene TRBJ2-3, with 9 bases aligning to TRBD2. Germline CDR1 SGHTA, CDR2 FQGTGA. The ends lost 5 bases at V and 4 bases at J; junction bases unmatched: 7. The CDR3 covers 15 residues. CDR3 sequence: CASSPTGLAPDTQYF. Written as DNA, the CDR3 is TGTGCCAGCAGCCCAACGGGACTAGCCCCAGATACGCAGTATTTT.

This chain connects TRBV7-8 to TRBJ2-7; 10 bases are shared with TRBD1. Germline CDR1 SGHVS, CDR2 FQNEAQ. The length of the CDR3 is 14 residues. J was trimmed by 6 bases and V by 5 bases; bases with no gene match: 7. The CDR3 DNA reads as TGTGCCAGCAGCAACCGGGACAGGGGTTCCGAGCAGTACTTC. As protein: CASSNRDRGSEQYF.

There are a few counts of this clone. This chain links TRBV9 with TRBJ2-6; 12 bases match TRBD2. Germline values: CDR1 SGDLS, CDR2 YYNGEE. V shed 4 bases, J shed 3 bases, and the junction held 8 bases outside the gene matches. The CDR3 loop spans 18 amino acids. The CDR3 reads CASSPQASGGDGANVLTF. In nucleotides, the CDR3 is TGTGCCAGCAGCCCTCAGGCTAGCGGGGGGGATGGGGCCAACGTCCTGACTTTC. The complete variable domain, with remaining parts taken from reference TRBV9 and TRBJ2-6, reads DSGVTQTPKHLITATGQRVTLRCSPRSGDLSVYWYQQSLDQGLQFLIQYYNGEERAKGNILERFSAQQFPDLHSELNLSSLELGDSALYFCASSPQASGGDGANVLTFGAGSRLTVL.

The gene calls are TRBV3-1 (or the pseudogene TRBV3-2) and TRBJ1-1, with no clear D. Germline V gives CDR1 LGHDT, CDR2 YNNKEL (reference sequence). The V end lost 1 base, the J end lost 2 bases, and 11 bases lay between the germline ends. CDR3 length: 15 amino acids. The CDR3 nucleotides read TGTGCCAGCAGCCAAGCTTTTGGGCTTAACACTGAAGCTTTCTTT. Translating it yields CASSQAFGLNTEAFF.